This TCR beta chain emerged from a study of T cells after yellow fever vaccination. In this sample, this clonotype turned up a few times. Its matching antigen is unknown. TCR cDNA, made by 5'RACE template switching, carried an added universal primer site and UMIs. MiXCR was run by TCRdb on the 5' RACE reads, yielding one entry per CDR3 protein. Of around 360,000 distinct CDR3 sequences listed, roughly 12% are singletons. The CDR3 totals 13 residues. V was cut by 7 bases and J by 6 bases, with 12 bases left in between. The V gene's germline CDR1 is MNHEY and CDR2 SVGEGT. General study results and limits: The booster saw the reappearance of most primary-vaccination clones (about 95% CD4, around 88% CD8).

The chain uses TRBV6-2 or TRBV6-3 and TRBJ2-2; D not certain. The TCR originated in a young man who received the YFV17D yellow fever vaccine. The sequencing used PBMCs, collected on the day of the first yellow fever vaccination. The CDR3 DNA reads as TGTGCCAGCACCCCCCCTATCTCCGGGGAGCTGTTTTTT. Translated: CASTPPISGELFF.